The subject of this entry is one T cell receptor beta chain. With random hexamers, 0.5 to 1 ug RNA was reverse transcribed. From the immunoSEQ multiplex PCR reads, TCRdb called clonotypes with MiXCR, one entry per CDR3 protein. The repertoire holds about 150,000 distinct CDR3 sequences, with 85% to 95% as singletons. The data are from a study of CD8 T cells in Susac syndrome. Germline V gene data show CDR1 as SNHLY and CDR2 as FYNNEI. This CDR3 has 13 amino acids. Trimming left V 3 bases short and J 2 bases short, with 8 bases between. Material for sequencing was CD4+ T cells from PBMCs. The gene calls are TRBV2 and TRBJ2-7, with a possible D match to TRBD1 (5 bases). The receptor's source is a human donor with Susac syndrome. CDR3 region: CASSDGATYEQYF. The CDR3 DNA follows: TGTGCCAGCAGTGATGGGGCCACCTACGAGCAGTACTTC.